This TCR beta chain was sequenced for a study of patients and donors after allogeneic stem cell transplantation. This clonotype was observed a handful of times. The CDR3 consists of 19 residues. Germline trimming cut 1 base from V and 5 bases from J; bases unmatched to any gene: 16. From germline, CDR1 is SEHNR and CDR2 FQNEAQ (reference sequence). One entry per CDR3 protein, called by TCRdb with MiXCR from the RT-PCR reads. The data contain some 7,100 distinct CDR3 sequences, roughly an eighth of them singletons. This receptor was taken from a human donor who was either an allogeneic HSCT recipient or a stem cell or donor lymphocyte infusion donor (not recorded which). It is not recorded whose cells these are; they may come from a transplant donor. The V and J genes are TRBV7-9 and TRBJ2-3; 9 nucleotides match TRBD2. The sample comprised blood, either unsorted or a sorted T cell fraction (not recorded which). The CDR3 loop reads CASSLGRGLVAGEEDTQYF. The CDR3 coding sequence is TGTGCCAGCAGCTTAGGGCGAGGGTTGGTAGCGGGAGAGGAAGATACGCAGTATTTT. The whole variable domain, remainder taken from reference TRBV7-9 and TRBJ2-3, is DTGVSQNPRHKITKRGQNVTFRCDPISEHNRLYWYRQTLGQGPEFLTYFQNEAQLEKSRLLSDRFSAERPKGSFSTLEIQRTEQGDSAMYLCASSLGRGLVAGEEDTQYFGPGTRLTVL.